This paragraph covers one T cell receptor (beta chain) sequence. What it binds is not known. CDR3 length: 14 amino acids. Germline CDR1 reads MNHEY; CDR2 reads SMNVEV (reference sequence). The V end was cut by 4 bases, the J end by 6 bases, with 16 bases between. This specimen comes from a study of cytotoxic CD8 clonotypes in ibrutinib-treated CLL. For the study at large: Following treatment for a median roughly twelve months, range 6 to 36, response samples were then taken. The study recorded mean values of approximately 260,000 productive templates and under 100,000 productive rearrangements per sample. Findings and caveats of the study: Baseline levels of clonality went above those of age-matched healthy donors and moved with circulating CD8+ T-cell counts. Private clonotypes, not public ones, expanded at ibrutinib response.

Some clones are missing from TCRdb's copy, which holds only in-frame ones; the method was immunoSEQ multiplex PCR. The data hold 30,000 to 40,000 clones, with less than 85% observed a single time. The sequence was collected from a human donor with chronic lymphocytic leukemia. This sample comprised PBMCs, obtained at disease progression, from a patient treated with ibrutinib. The rearrangement uses TRBV27 and TRBJ2-7; D remains ambiguous. The CDR3 DNA reads TGTGCCAGCAGTTATGGCAGGACCGCGGTCGAGCAGTACTTC. Translated, it gives CASSYGRTAVEQYF.